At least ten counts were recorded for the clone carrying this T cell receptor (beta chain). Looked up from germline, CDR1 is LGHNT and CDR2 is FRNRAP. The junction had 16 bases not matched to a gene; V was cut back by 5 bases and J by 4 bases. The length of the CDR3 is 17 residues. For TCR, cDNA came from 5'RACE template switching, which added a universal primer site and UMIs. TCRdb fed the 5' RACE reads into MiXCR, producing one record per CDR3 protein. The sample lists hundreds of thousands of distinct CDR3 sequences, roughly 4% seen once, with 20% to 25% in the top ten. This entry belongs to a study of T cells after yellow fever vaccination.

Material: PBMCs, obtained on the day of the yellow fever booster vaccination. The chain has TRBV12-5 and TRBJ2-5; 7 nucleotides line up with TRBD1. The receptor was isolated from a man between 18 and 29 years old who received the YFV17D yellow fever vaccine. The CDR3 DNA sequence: TGTGCTAGTGGTCCCCACTCGGACAGGCTCTACGCAGAGACCCAGTACTTC. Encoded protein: CASGPHSDRLYAETQYF. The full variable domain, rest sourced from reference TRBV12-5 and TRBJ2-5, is DARVTQTPRHKVTEMGQEVTMRCQPILGHNTVFWYRQTMMQGLELLAYFRNRAPLDDSGMPKDRFSAEMPDATLATLKIQPSEPRDSAVYFCASGPHSDRLYAETQYFGPGTRLLVL.